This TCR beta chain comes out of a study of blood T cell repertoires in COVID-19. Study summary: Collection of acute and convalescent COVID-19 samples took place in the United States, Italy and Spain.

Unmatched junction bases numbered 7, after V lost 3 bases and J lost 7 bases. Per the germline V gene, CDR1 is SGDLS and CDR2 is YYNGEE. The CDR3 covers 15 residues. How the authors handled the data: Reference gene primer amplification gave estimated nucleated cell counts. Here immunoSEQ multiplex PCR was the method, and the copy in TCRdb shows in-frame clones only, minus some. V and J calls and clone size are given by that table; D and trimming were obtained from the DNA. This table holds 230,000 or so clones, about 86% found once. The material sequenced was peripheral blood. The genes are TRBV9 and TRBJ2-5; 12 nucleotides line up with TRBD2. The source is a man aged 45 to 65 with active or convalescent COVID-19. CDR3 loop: CASSGASGGAGTQYF. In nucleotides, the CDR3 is TGTGCCAGCAGCGGCGCTAGCGGGGGGGCTGGGACCCAGTACTTC.